A selection of T cell receptor beta chains follows, all from one sample in a study of PD-1 blockade in classical Hodgkin lymphoma. Some clones are missing from TCRdb's copy, which holds only in-frame ones; the method was immunoSEQ multiplex PCR. The sample records about 28,000 clones, under 80% being singletons. Specimen: CD4+ T cells from blood, collected before the fourth cycle of nivolumab. The receptors here all came from a human donor with classical Hodgkin lymphoma. Both conserved end residues are part of each CDR3. Fields, in order: J gene, V gene, clone size, D gene, CDR3 protein, CDR3 DNA. D genes are given only for firm matches. Where a row states a size, it is once, few, many or the class of an expanded clone; other rows omit it.

TRBJ2-3 TRBV11-1 NA TRBD1 CASSLNRGRDTQYF TGTGCCAGCAGCTTGAATAGGGGGCGAGATACGCAGTATTTT
TRBJ1-3 TRBV18 few TRBD1 CASSPDRVSGNTIYF TGTGCCAGCTCGCCTGACAGGGTCTCTGGAAACACCATATATTTT
TRBJ2-3 TRBV4-1 NA TRBD2 CASSRGLPGGTDTQYF TGCGCCAGCAGCCGCGGGCTCCCGGGGGGGACAGATACGCAGTATTTT
TRBJ1-4 TRBV5-5 NA NA CASSLGLIQVNEKLFF TGTGCCAGCAGCTTGGGTCTTATACAGGTTAATGAAAAACTGTTTTTT
TRBJ2-2 TRBV18 NA TRBD1 CASSPSRTGLTGELFF TGTGCCAGCTCACCATCTAGGACAGGGCTAACCGGGGAGCTGTTTTTT
TRBJ1-1 TRBV9 NA TRBD1 CASSPTDRGDTEAFF TGTGCCAGCAGCCCCACGGACAGGGGTGACACTGAAGCTTTCTTT
TRBJ2-1 TRBV5-1 NA TRBD2 CASSLIAGGGAGNNEQFF TGCGCCAGCAGCTTGATAGCGGGAGGTGGGGCGGGTAACAATGAGCAGTTCTTC
TRBJ2-1 TRBV11-3 NA NA CASSLGGGGEQFF TGTGCCAGCAGCTTAGGTGGGGGCGGTGAGCAGTTCTTC
TRBJ2-7 TRBV4-3 NA TRBD1 CASSPGSVGQGKNYEQYF TGCGCCAGCAGCCCTGGCTCTGTAGGACAGGGAAAAAACTACGAGCAGTACTTC
TRBJ1-5 TRBV6-5 once NA CASSYNSNQPQHF TGTGCCAGCAGTTATAATAGCAATCAGCCCCAGCATTTT
TRBJ1-5 TRBV28 NA NA CASSLPHRAVQPQHF TGTGCCAGCAGTTTACCGCACAGGGCGGTCCAGCCCCAGCATTTT
TRBJ2-7 TRBV10-3 NA NA CAISEPTSSYEQYF TGTGCCATCAGTGAGCCCACGAGCTCCTACGAGCAGTACTTC
TRBJ2-7 TRBV28 once NA CASSLREGLGQYF TGTGCCAGCAGTTTAAGAGAGGGGTTGGGGCAGTACTTC
TRBJ2-5 TRBV29-1 NA NA CSANRARLGTQYF TGCAGCGCTAACAGGGCTAGGTTAGGGACCCAGTACTTC
TRBJ2-3 TRBV9 NA NA CASSGRTGTFTDTQYF TGTGCCAGCAGCGGGCGGACGGGGACCTTCACAGATACGCAGTATTTT
TRBJ2-3 TRBV4-1 NA NA CASSGESTDTQYF TGCGCCAGCAGTGGGGAGAGCACAGATACGCAGTATTTT
TRBJ2-5 TRBV5-1 once NA CASSLVEQETQYF TGCGCCAGCAGCTTGGTTGAGCAAGAGACCCAGTACTTC
TRBJ2-3 TRBV2 NA TRBD2 CASSGASGGTDTQYF TGTGCCAGCAGTGGTGCTAGCGGGGGTACAGATACGCAGTATTTT
TRBJ2-1 TRBV27 few TRBD2 CASSREDGPEQFF TGTGCCAGCAGCCGGGAGGATGGCCCTGAGCAGTTCTTC
TRBJ1-6 TRBV5-4 NA NA CASSPDQGIASPLHF TGTGCCAGCAGCCCCGACCAGGGTATCGCTTCACCCCTCCACTTT
TRBJ2-7 TRBV10-3 NA TRBD1 CAISDGQDYEQYF TGTGCCATCAGCGACGGACAGGATTACGAGCAGTACTTC
TRBJ1-5 TRBV9 NA NA CASSVAVGGQPQHF TGTGCCAGCAGCGTAGCTGTAGGGGGTCAGCCCCAGCATTTT
TRBJ2-7 TRBV19 NA TRBD1 CASSIIGPGTGTGTYEQYF TGTGCCAGTAGTATAATCGGCCCCGGGACCGGGACAGGGACCTACGAGCAGTACTTC
TRBJ1-5 TRBV28 NA TRBD1 CASSPIGTGGLQPQHF TGTGCCAGCAGTCCCATCGGGACAGGGGGACTTCAGCCCCAGCATTTT
TRBJ1-2 TRBV27 few NA CASGWTALNYGYTF TGTGCCAGCGGGTGGACAGCGCTCAACTATGGCTACACCTTC
TRBJ1-4 TRBV28 NA NA CASRSATNEKLFF TGTGCCAGCAGATCCGCAACTAATGAAAAACTGTTTTTT
TRBJ2-5 TRBV29-1 NA NA CSVEQSQETQYF TGCAGCGTTGAACAGTCTCAAGAGACCCAGTACTTC
TRBJ2-2 TRBV5-1 NA TRBD2 CASSLALAGEIGELFF TGCGCCAGCAGCTTGGCTCTAGCGGGAGAGATCGGGGAGCTGTTTTTT